These 4 T cell receptor beta chains came from one sample sequenced in a study of cytotoxic CD8 clonotypes in ibrutinib-treated CLL. The repertoire was sequenced with immunoSEQ multiplex PCR; TCRdb's copy has only in-frame clones and lacks some. The repertoire holds roughly 170,000 clones, with around 80% as singletons. Source: PBMCs, taken after 24 months of ibrutinib treatment. These receptors originate from a human donor with chronic lymphocytic leukemia.

The chain carries TRBV5-5 and TRBJ2-2; D tentatively reads TRBD1 or TRBD2 (6 bases each). Trimming took 3 bases from V and 4 from J, leaving 13 bases between them. The CDR3 contains 15 residues. Germline V gene lookup returns CDR1 SGHKS and CDR2 YYEKEE (reference sequence). The CDR3 sequence is CASSSRGGPTGELFF. The CDR3 DNA follows: TGTGCCAGCAGCTCCCGAGGGGGGCCCACCGGGGAGCTGTTTTTT.

The V and J genes are TRBV7-3 and TRBJ2-3; D is perhaps TRBD2 (5 bases). V dropped 4 bases and J dropped 6 bases, with 20 bases sitting between them. The germline V gene has CDR1 SGHTA and CDR2 FQGTGA. This CDR3 has 16 amino acids. The CDR3, as DNA: TGTGCCAGCAGCTGGGAGTACGGACCCCGGAGGGATACGCAGTATTTT. Protein product: CASSWEYGPRRDTQYF.

This sequence joins TRBV11-2 and TRBJ1-2; D not certain. This CDR3 region has 15 residues. Germline loops: CDR1 SGHAT, CDR2 FQNNGV. Deletions cut 4 bases from V and 2 bases from J, with 14 bases between. CDR3: CASSSGRVGNYGYTF. In nucleotides, the CDR3 is TGTGCCAGCAGCTCGGGTAGAGTAGGAAACTATGGCTACACCTTC.

The CDR3 DNA reads as TGTGCCAGCAGCCCCACGTCCGGGACCGGTAACTACGAGCAGTACTTC. This sequence encodes CASSPTSGTGNYEQYF. The gene calls are TRBV7-2 and TRBJ2-7, with D perhaps assigned TRBD1 or TRBD2 (5 bases each). Looked up from germline, CDR1 is SGHTA and CDR2 is FQGNSA. This CDR3 is built from 16 residues. V was trimmed by 5 bases and J by 3 bases, leaving 20 bases between them.